This is a list of T cell receptor beta chains from one sample in a study of T cell responses to AZD1222 COVID-19 vaccine. Repertoires were generated with immunoSEQ multiplex PCR, while TCRdb's copy carries only in-frame clones and drops some. The sample includes 120,000 to 150,000 clones, just over 85% of them seen just once. Source: peripheral blood, taken 28 days after the second AZD1222 dose. These TCRs come from an adult who received the AZD1222 COVID-19 vaccine. Both conserved end residues are part of each CDR3. The D gene is left open where the match is weak. Only part of the rows carry a size: once, few, many, or a class if the clone is expanded.

j_call | v_call | clone_size | d_call | cdr3_aa | cdr3_nt
TRBJ2-7 | TRBV15 | - | - | CATSRGRGPLYEQYF | TGTGCCACCAGCCGAGGGAGGGGGCCCCTCTACGAGCAGTACTTC
TRBJ1-1 | TRBV14 | - | - | CASPAQFSGSTEAFF | TGTGCCAGCCCCGCCCAGTTTTCAGGGAGCACTGAAGCTTTCTTT
TRBJ1-5 | TRBV6-5 | few | - | CASSYKTSQPQHF | TGTGCCAGCAGTTATAAAACCAGTCAGCCCCAGCATTTT
TRBJ1-2 | TRBV6-2/TRBV6-3 | - | - | CASSDRRRDYGYTF | TGTGCCAGCAGCGACCGTAGGAGGGACTATGGCTACACCTTC
TRBJ2-1 | TRBV27 | - | - | CASSYPGGHNEQFF | TGTGCCAGCAGTTACCCCGGGGGCCACAATGAGCAGTTCTTC
TRBJ1-1 | TRBV5-1 | - | TRBD1 | CASSLGTGGAEAFF | TGCGCCAGCAGCTTGGGGACAGGTGGAGCTGAAGCTTTCTTT
TRBJ2-3 | TRBV14 | few | - | CASSLTLGGHTQYF | TGTGCCAGCAGCCTAACCTTGGGGGGACATACGCAGTATTTT
TRBJ2-7 | TRBV4-1 | - | - | CASSQDIAASYEQYF | TGCGCCAGCAGCCAAGATATCGCAGCTAGCTACGAGCAGTACTTC
TRBJ1-2 | TRBV6-1 | - | TRBD1 | CASSEVGTGSFYGYTF | TGTGCCAGCAGTGAAGTTGGGACAGGGTCTTTCTATGGCTACACCTTC
TRBJ2-3 | TRBV5-6 | - | TRBD2 | CASSLPAGTTDTQYF | TGTGCCAGCAGCTTACCAGCGGGGACCACAGATACGCAGTATTTT
TRBJ1-2 | TRBV30 | once | - | CAWSALYNYGYTF | TGTGCCTGGAGTGCTCTGTATAACTATGGCTACACCTTC
TRBJ2-7 | TRBV12-3/TRBV12-4 | few | - | CASSQGVLEQYF | TGTGCCAGCAGCCAAGGGGTGCTCGAGCAGTACTTC
TRBJ1-1 | TRBV3-1/TRBV3-2 | - | TRBD1 | CASTGGGYTEAFF | TGTGCCAGCACAGGGGGCGGATACACTGAAGCTTTCTTT
TRBJ2-3 | TRBV4-1 | - | - | CASSQDNQKGGGTQYF | TGCGCCAGCAGCCAAGATAACCAGAAAGGGGGAGGCACGCAGTATTTT
TRBJ1-2 | TRBV6-4 | - | - | CASKRVYYGYTF | TGTGCCAGCAAGAGGGTTTACTATGGCTACACCTTC
TRBJ2-3 | TRBV5-1 | - | - | CASSLDRVGTDTQYF | TGCGCCAGCAGCTTGGACAGGGTGGGAACAGATACGCAGTATTTT
TRBJ2-5 | TRBV4-2 | - | - | CASSQDSSRETQYF | TGTGCCAGCAGCCAAGATTCCAGTAGAGAGACCCAGTACTTC